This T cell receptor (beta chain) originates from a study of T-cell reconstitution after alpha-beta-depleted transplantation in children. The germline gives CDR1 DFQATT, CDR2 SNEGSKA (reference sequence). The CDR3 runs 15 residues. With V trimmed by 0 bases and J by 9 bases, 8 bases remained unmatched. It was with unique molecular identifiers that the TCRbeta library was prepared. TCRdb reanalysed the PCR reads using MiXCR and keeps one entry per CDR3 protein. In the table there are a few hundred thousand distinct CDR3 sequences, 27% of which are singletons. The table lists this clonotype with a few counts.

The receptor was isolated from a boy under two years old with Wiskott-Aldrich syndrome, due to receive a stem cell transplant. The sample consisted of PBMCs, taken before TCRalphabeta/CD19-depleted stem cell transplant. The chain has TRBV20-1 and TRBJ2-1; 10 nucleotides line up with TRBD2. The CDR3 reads CSAREDTSGVGEQFF. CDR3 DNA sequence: TGCAGTGCTAGAGAGGACACTAGCGGGGTAGGTGAGCAGTTCTTC.